What follows are 32 T cell receptor beta chains derived from one specimen sequenced in a study of CD8 T cells in Susac syndrome. RNA amounts of about 0.5 to 1 ug underwent reverse transcription with random hexamers. TCRdb passed the immunoSEQ multiplex PCR reads through MiXCR, listing each CDR3 protein once. The sample contains about 150,000 distinct CDR3 sequences, nearly 97% of which appear only once. Sequencing was carried out using CD8+ T cells from PBMCs. These receptor sequences come from a human donor with multiple sclerosis.

V usage is TRBV29-1 and J usage is TRBJ2-7; no clear D gene. Germline values: CDR1 SQVTM, CDR2 ANQGSEA. Trimming removed 4 bases from V and 2 bases from J, with 6 bases in between. The CDR3 is 11 amino acids. The CDR3: CSVGDTYEQYV. The DNA for the CDR3 is TGCAGCGTTGGTGATACCTACGAGCAGTACGTC.

The J gene is TRBJ2-1, the V gene TRBV5-1; possibly TRBD2 for D (5 bases). This CDR3 contains 13 residues. Trimming removed 2 bases from V and 5 bases from J, with 8 bases in between. The germline gives CDR1 SGHRS, CDR2 YFSETQ. CDR3 sequence reads: CASSFRENNEQFF. DNA for the CDR3: TGCGCCAGCAGCTTCCGGGAAAACAATGAGCAGTTCTTC.

This clonotype has only one observation. The V gene is TRBV6-5, the J gene TRBJ2-1; D unclear. Germline V gene sequence: CDR1 MNHEY, CDR2 SVGAGI. V lost 0 bases and J lost 3, with 9 bases in between. The CDR3 spans 15 residues. CDR3 in DNA: TGTGCCAGCAGTTACTCGGGCACCGGCTACAATGAGCAGTTCTTC. Residues: CASSYSGTGYNEQFF.

This chain uses TRBV27 with TRBJ2-1, with a possible D match to TRBD1 (6 bases). This CDR3 is 13 amino acids long. V lost 5 bases, J lost 6 bases, and 11 bases lay in between. CDR1 is MNHEY and CDR2 is SMNVEV in the germline V gene (reference sequence). CDR3 residues: CASSPTGPNEQFF. The CDR3 nucleotides read TGTGCCAGCAGTCCCACAGGGCCCAATGAGCAGTTCTTC.

The chain couples TRBV12-3 or TRBV12-4 to TRBJ1-2; the D gene is possibly TRBD1 (6 bases). V lost 6 bases and J lost 8, with 22 bases in between. The CDR3 has 15 residues. CDR3 DNA sequence: TGTGCCAGCAGCGCGAGACCGGGACATGGCCAGGGCTACACCTTC. It specifies CASSARPGHGQGYTF.

The chain links TRBV4-1 to TRBJ2-7; the match to TRBD1 covers 7 bases. Germline V CDR1 and CDR2: MGHRA, YSYEKL. The V segment lost 1 base and the J segment 3 bases; nucleotides outside the gene matches: 12. The CDR3 runs 17 residues. In DNA form, the CDR3 reads TGCGCCAGCAGCCAAGCTGGGATGACAGGGAGCCACTACGAGCAGTACTTC. Translating gives CASSQAGMTGSHYEQYF.

This sequence joins TRBV30 and TRBJ2-1; D perhaps matches TRBD1 (6 bases). Germline values: CDR1 GTSNPN, CDR2 SVGIG (reference sequence). V lost 0 bases, J lost 7 bases, and 19 bases lay in between. The CDR3 extends over 16 amino acids. The CDR3 spells CAWSVGTGPINNEQFF. CDR3 coding DNA: TGTGCCTGGAGTGTAGGAACAGGGCCCATCAATAATGAGCAGTTCTTC.

The chain joins TRBV19 to TRBJ2-1; possible D gene TRBD1, 6 bases. Trimming took off 5 bases at V and 4 bases at J, with 12 bases between the two ends. Looked up from germline, CDR1 is LNHDA and CDR2 is SQIVND (reference sequence). The CDR3 runs to 14 residues. DNA for the CDR3: TGTGCCAGTAGTTTAACAGGGCCTTACAATGAGCAGTTCTTC. It encodes CASSLTGPYNEQFF.

A single count supports this clonotype. The chain links TRBV20-1 to TRBJ1-3; 8 bases match TRBD1. CDR3 length: 12 amino acids. Per the germline V gene, CDR1 is DFQATT and CDR2 is SNEGSKA (reference sequence). V lost 6 bases to trimming and J lost 7 bases; unmatched junction nucleotides: 5. The CDR3 sequence: CSAVTGDNTIYF. The CDR3 nucleotides read TGCAGTGCCGTGACAGGGGATAACACCATATATTTT.

The gene calls are TRBV30 and TRBJ2-3; D uncertain. This CDR3 has 12 residues. Germline lookup yields CDR1 GTSNPN and CDR2 SVGIG (reference sequence). Trimming pared 5 bases from V and 8 bases from J, leaving 14 bases between. The CDR3 sequence is CAWEATASTQYF. DNA for the CDR3: TGTGCCTGGGAGGCTACGGCGAGTACGCAGTATTTT.

V gene TRBV3-1 combines with J gene TRBJ1-5, with D unclear. The germline V and J ends were trimmed by 1 base and 0 bases, with 16 bases remaining between them. Germline V gene data show CDR1 as LGHDT and CDR2 as YNNKEL (reference sequence). The CDR3 has 18 residues. The chain's CDR3 is CASSQVRRPVSSNQPQHF. The DNA for the CDR3 is TGTGCCAGCAGCCAAGTGAGGAGACCCGTTTCTAGCAATCAGCCCCAGCATTTT.

This clonotype showed up just once. The V call is TRBV15, the J call TRBJ2-7; TRBD1 aligns across 9 bases. V lost 3 bases to trimming and J lost 2 bases; unmatched junction nucleotides: 8. Germline-derived CDR1 and CDR2 are LNHNV and YYDKDF (reference sequence). The CDR3 runs 16 residues. The CDR3 sequence: CATSSPRDRATYEQYV. DNA of the CDR3: TGTGCCACCAGCAGCCCCCGGGACAGGGCTACCTACGAGCAGTACGTC.

The chain recombines TRBV19 with TRBJ2-5; TRBD1 matches 8 bases. The CDR3 is 12 amino acids. Germline V lookup: CDR1 LNHDA, CDR2 SQIVND (reference sequence). Germline trimming cut 10 bases from V and 5 bases from J; bases unmatched to any gene: 6. The CDR3 DNA follows: TGTGCCACCGTTGGACAGGGTGAGACCCAGTACTTC. The encoded protein is CATVGQGETQYF.

The rearrangement uses TRBV12-3 or TRBV12-4 and TRBJ2-5, with D perhaps matching TRBD2 (5 bases). The length of the CDR3 is 13 residues. V was shortened by 3 bases and J by 7 bases, with 12 bases between the two germline ends. This CDR3 reads CASSFPGSVTQYF. The CDR3 DNA sequence: TGTGCCAGCAGTTTCCCGGGAAGTGTGACCCAGTACTTC.

The rearrangement links TRBV9 to TRBJ2-1; D call uncertain. Germline CDR1 is SGDLS and CDR2 is YYNGEE. V lost 3 bases to trimming and J lost 5 bases, with 9 bases between them. There are 13 residues in the CDR3. In DNA, the CDR3 is TGTGCCAGCAGCGAACACGGTAACAATGAGCAGTTCTTC. As protein: CASSEHGNNEQFF. The whole variable domain, filled in from reference TRBV9 and TRBJ2-1, reads DSGVTQTPKHLITATGQRVTLRCSPRSGDLSVYWYQQSLDQGLQFLIQYYNGEERAKGNILERFSAQQFPDLHSELNLSSLELGDSALYFCASSEHGNNEQFFGPGTRLTVL.

This clonotype has just a few counts. The chain is built from TRBV27 and TRBJ1-1, with 7 nucleotides matching TRBD1. Germline CDR1 is MNHEY and CDR2 is SMNVEV (reference sequence). CDR3 length: 14 amino acids. V lost 5 bases to trimming and J lost 0 bases; unmatched junction nucleotides: 3. The CDR3 region has the DNA TGTGCCAGCAGTCCGGGACAGTTGAACACTGAAGCTTTCTTT. Translated: CASSPGQLNTEAFF.

The V call is TRBV6-6, the J call TRBJ2-1; TRBD1 might be the D (7 bases). The CDR3 spans 16 residues. Trimming took 0 bases from V and 5 from J, leaving 14 bases between them. Germline CDR1 MNHNY, CDR2 SVGAGI (reference sequence). The CDR3 DNA is TGTGCCAGCAGTTACTCGAGGCCAGGGGGGAACAATGAGCAGTTCTTC. This codes for CASSYSRPGGNNEQFF.

V usage is TRBV15 and J usage is TRBJ2-7; D possibly matches TRBD1 or TRBD2 (5 bases each). Germline assignment: CDR1 LNHNV and CDR2 YYDKDF (reference sequence). V was shortened by 0 bases and J by 5 bases, with 11 bases between the two germline ends. The CDR3 sequence is 14 residues long. The CDR3 DNA reads as TGTGCCACCAGCAGAGATAGAGGGACCCACGAGCAGTACGTC. This codes for CATSRDRGTHEQYV.

V gene TRBV11-2 combines with J gene TRBJ2-3, with 7 bases aligning to TRBD2. The germline gives CDR1 SGHAT, CDR2 FQNNGV. This CDR3 region has 12 residues. With 1 base clipped from V and 15 bases from J, the junction kept 7 bases outside the gene matches. The CDR3 bases are TGTGCCAGCAGCTTAGGGGAGCGGGACCAATATTTT. Translation gives CASSLGERDQYF. Variable domain in full (rest from reference TRBV11-2 and TRBJ2-3): EAGVAQSPRYKIIEKRQSVAFWCNPISGHATLYWYQQILGQGPKLLIQFQNNGVVDDSQLPKDRFSAERLKGVDSTLKIQPAKLEDSAVYLCASSLGERDQYFGPGTRLTVL.

This chain links TRBV20-1 with TRBJ2-1; D is unresolved. V gave up 0 bases and J gave up 5 bases, with 8 bases separating them. CDR3 length: 13 residues. The germline V gene encodes CDR1 DFQATT and CDR2 SNEGSKA (reference sequence). CDR3 DNA sequence: TGCAGTGCTAGAGAGACGACCAACAATGAGCAGTTCTTC. Translating it yields CSARETTNNEQFF.

V is TRBV6-6 and J is TRBJ2-3; TRBD2 aligns across 7 bases. The germline CDR1 and CDR2 sequences are MNHNY and SVGAGI (reference sequence). The CDR3 extends over 16 amino acids. Trimming took 6 bases from V and 2 from J; bases not matched to a gene: 11. The CDR3 sequence is CASSQGDGGTTDTQYF. In DNA, the CDR3 is TGTGCCAGCAGCCAAGGAGACGGGGGGACCACAGATACGCAGTATTTT.

The chain recombines TRBV4-1 with TRBJ2-3, with TRBD1 identical over 8 bases. Trimming took 4 bases from V and 1 from J; bases not matched to a gene: 10. Germline V CDR1 and CDR2: MGHRA, YSYEKL. The CDR3 runs 17 residues. The CDR3 protein is CASSLTQDRARTDTQYF. CDR3 coding DNA: TGCGCCAGCAGCCTCACCCAGGACAGGGCTCGCACAGATACGCAGTATTTT.

The V gene is TRBV5-4, the J gene TRBJ1-1; D remains ambiguous. V was trimmed by 3 bases and J by 7 bases, leaving 10 bases between them. Germline CDR1 SGHNT, CDR2 YYREEE (reference sequence). The CDR3 is made up of 12 amino acids. CDR3 in amino acids: CASSSLGVEAFF. The CDR3 nucleotides are TGTGCCAGCAGCTCTTTGGGTGTTGAAGCTTTCTTT.

The V gene is TRBV2, the J gene TRBJ2-5, with TRBD2 as a possible D gene (6 bases). This CDR3 comprises 13 residues. The V gene lost 0 bases and the J gene lost 5 bases, with 7 bases spanning the gap. Germline assignment: CDR1 SNHLY and CDR2 FYNNEI. The CDR3 is CASSEAREETQYF. CDR3 nucleotide sequence: TGTGCCAGCAGTGAAGCACGGGAGGAGACCCAGTACTTC.

V usage is TRBV6-5 and J usage is TRBJ1-2; TRBD1 aligns across 9 bases. The CDR3 length is 15 residues. Germline CDR1 and CDR2: MNHEY and SVGAGI. Trimming removed 7 bases from V and 1 base from J; junction bases left unmatched: 7. DNA of the CDR3: TGTGCCAGCACCCCTGGGACAGGGAATAACTATGGCTACACCTTC. Its protein is CASTPGTGNNYGYTF.

The J gene is TRBJ1-2, the V gene TRBV5-1; 7 nucleotides match TRBD1. The CDR3 loop spans 16 amino acids. The germline gives CDR1 SGHRS, CDR2 YFSETQ. The junction had 11 bases not matched to a gene; V was cut back by 3 bases and J by 3 bases. CDR3 protein: CASSSGVERGHYGYTF. The CDR3 nucleotides read TGCGCCAGCAGCTCCGGCGTGGAAAGGGGGCACTATGGCTACACCTTC.

This rearrangement joins TRBV9 to TRBJ1-2; D perhaps matches TRBD1 (6 bases). Germline V gene data show CDR1 as SGDLS and CDR2 as YYNGEE. The germline V and J ends were trimmed by 0 bases and 4 bases, with 19 bases remaining between them. The CDR3 extends over 17 amino acids. This CDR3 is CASSVESEGQNSYGYTF. CDR3 nucleotide sequence: TGTGCCAGCAGCGTAGAGAGCGAGGGACAAAACTCCTATGGCTACACCTTC.

The J gene is TRBJ2-1, the V gene TRBV12-3 or TRBV12-4; D uncertain. The CDR3 covers 12 residues. The V and J ends lost 5 bases and 10 bases respectively, with 12 bases between them. CDR3 DNA sequence: TGTGCCAGCAGTCCGGACCCTTACGAGCAGTTCTTC. Translated, it gives CASSPDPYEQFF.

This clonotype was detected only a few times. This chain links TRBV5-4 with TRBJ2-5; the D is unclear. Trimming cost V 3 bases and J 7 bases, with 16 bases left between them. Germline lookup yields CDR1 SGHNT and CDR2 YYREEE (reference sequence). This CDR3 has 14 amino acids. CDR3 sequence reads: CASSSLDQVRTQYF. The CDR3 coding sequence is TGTGCCAGCAGCTCCCTGGACCAGGTCCGGACCCAGTACTTC.

The chain links TRBV9 to TRBJ2-5, with TRBD2 identical over 7 bases. CDR1 is SGDLS and CDR2 is YYNGEE in the germline V gene. This CDR3 has 13 amino acids. Trimming at V came to 3 bases and at J to 5 bases, leaving 4 bases not matched to a gene. DNA for the CDR3: TGTGCCAGCAGCGAGGTCGGGGGGGAGACCCAGTACTTC. It yields the protein CASSEVGGETQYF. Complete variable domain (other parts from reference TRBV9 and TRBJ2-5): DSGVTQTPKHLITATGQRVTLRCSPRSGDLSVYWYQQSLDQGLQFLIQYYNGEERAKGNILERFSAQQFPDLHSELNLSSLELGDSALYFCASSEVGGETQYFGPGTRLLVL.

The V call is TRBV20-1, the J call TRBJ2-1; TRBD2 agrees at 8 bases. With V trimmed by 1 base and J by 5 bases, 4 bases remained unmatched. Per germline, CDR1 DFQATT and CDR2 SNEGSKA (reference sequence). CDR3 size: 14 residues. Written as DNA, the CDR3 is TGCAGTGCTAGAGCGGGACTAGGCAACAATGAGCAGTTCTTC. It yields the protein CSARAGLGNNEQFF.

In this sample, this clonotype turned up once. J is TRBJ1-1 and V is TRBV9, with TRBD1 matching over 9 bases. The CDR3 length is 15 residues. Per the germline V gene, CDR1 is SGDLS and CDR2 is YYNGEE. V gave up 0 bases and J gave up 5 bases; unmatched junction bases: 5. CDR3 sequence (DNA): TGTGCCAGCAGCGTAGGGGGACAGGGCAATACTGAAGCTTTCTTT. Protein sequence: CASSVGGQGNTEAFF. The full variable domain, completed using reference TRBV9 and TRBJ1-1, is DSGVTQTPKHLITATGQRVTLRCSPRSGDLSVYWYQQSLDQGLQFLIQYYNGEERAKGNILERFSAQQFPDLHSELNLSSLELGDSALYFCASSVGGQGNTEAFFGQGTRLTVV.